This record concerns one T cell receptor beta chain sequence. What it binds is not known. Having been cultured for 9 to 11 days, the cells underwent CD4+ T cell isolation. Prior SARS-CoV-2 infection was absent in the vaccine recipients, as shown by negative nucleocapsid antibodies. This sample is part of a study of vaccination effects on CD4 cells after COVID-19. Data came from immunoSEQ multiplex PCR; TCRdb stores just in-frame clones and leaves some out. The table lists about 39,000 clones, roughly 80% of them singletons. V was shortened by 3 bases and J by 6 bases, with 9 bases between the two germline ends. This CDR3 is 13 amino acids long. CDR1 and CDR2 from the germline V gene are KGHSH and LQKENI.

This sequence originates from a human donor who received a COVID-19 vaccine. This rearrangement joins TRBV18 to TRBJ2-1; D is undetermined. Sequenced here: CD4+ T cells from PBMCs cultured without peptide, sampled before COVID-19 vaccination. The CDR3 sequence is CASSPPALNEQFF. In DNA, the CDR3 is TGTGCCAGCTCACCTCCTGCCCTCAATGAGCAGTTCTTC.